This TCR beta chain was captured by sequencing in a study of TIL therapy for anti-PD-1-resistant metastatic lung cancer. Overall study: Tumors had a median PD-L1 proportion score of 4.5% to 7%. Study results and limitations: TIL clonotype persistence in blood showed no apparent association with response.

Sequencing used immunoSEQ v3. Profiled with immunoSEQ multiplex PCR; TCRdb holds only in-frame clones, not every one. In the table there are tens of thousands of clones, about 69% of which are singletons. The sample holds a few counts of this clone. Antigen unknown. The germline CDR1 and CDR2 sequences are SEHNR and FQNEAQ (reference sequence). The CDR3 is made up of 11 amino acids. Trimming left V 5 bases short and J 11 bases short, with 12 bases between. Time point indicated: pre-treatment sample, taken before nivolumab and TIL therapy. The receptor's source is a person between 25 and 80 years old with non-small cell lung cancer. The J gene is TRBJ1-1, the V gene TRBV7-9, with a tentative D call TRBD1 (5 bases). The sample consisted of blood, taken at baseline. Here the CDR3 DNA reads TGTGCCAGCAGCCGGGGGGAGACGGCTTTCTTT. Its translation is CASSRGETAFF.